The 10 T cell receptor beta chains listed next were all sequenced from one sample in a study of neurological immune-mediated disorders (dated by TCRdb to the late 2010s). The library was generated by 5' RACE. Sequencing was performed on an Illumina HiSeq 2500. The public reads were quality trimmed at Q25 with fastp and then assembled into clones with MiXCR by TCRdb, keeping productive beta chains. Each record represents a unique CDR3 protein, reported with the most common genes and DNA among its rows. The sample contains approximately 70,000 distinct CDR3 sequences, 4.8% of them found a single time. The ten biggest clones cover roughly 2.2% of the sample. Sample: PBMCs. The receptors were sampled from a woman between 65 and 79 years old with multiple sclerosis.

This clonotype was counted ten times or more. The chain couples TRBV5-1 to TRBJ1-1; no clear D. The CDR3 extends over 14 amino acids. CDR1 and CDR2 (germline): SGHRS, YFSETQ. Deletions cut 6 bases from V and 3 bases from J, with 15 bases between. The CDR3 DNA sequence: TGCGCCAGCACCCTTAGAGACGGCTACACTGAAGCTTTCTTT. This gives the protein CASTLRDGYTEAFF.

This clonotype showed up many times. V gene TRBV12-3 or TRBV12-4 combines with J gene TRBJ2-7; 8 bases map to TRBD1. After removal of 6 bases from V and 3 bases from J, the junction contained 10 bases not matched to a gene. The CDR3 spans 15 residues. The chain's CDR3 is CASRLQGGSSYEQYF. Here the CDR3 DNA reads TGTGCCAGCAGACTACAGGGGGGCAGCAGCTACGAGCAGTACTTC.

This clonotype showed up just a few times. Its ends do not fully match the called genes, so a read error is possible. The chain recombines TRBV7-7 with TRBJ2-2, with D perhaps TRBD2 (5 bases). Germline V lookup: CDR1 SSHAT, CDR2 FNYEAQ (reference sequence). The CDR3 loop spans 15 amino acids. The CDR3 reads CASSLDLGSAGELFF. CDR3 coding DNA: TGTGCTAGCAGCTTAGACTTGGGGAGTGCCGGGGAGCTGTTTTTT.

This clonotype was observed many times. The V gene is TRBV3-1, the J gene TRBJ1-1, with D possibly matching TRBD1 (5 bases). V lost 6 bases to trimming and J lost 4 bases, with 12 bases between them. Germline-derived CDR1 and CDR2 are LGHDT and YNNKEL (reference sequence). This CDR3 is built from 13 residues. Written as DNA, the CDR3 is TGTGCCAGCAGGCTGGGACGGACCACTGAAGCTTTCTTT. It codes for CASRLGRTTEAFF.

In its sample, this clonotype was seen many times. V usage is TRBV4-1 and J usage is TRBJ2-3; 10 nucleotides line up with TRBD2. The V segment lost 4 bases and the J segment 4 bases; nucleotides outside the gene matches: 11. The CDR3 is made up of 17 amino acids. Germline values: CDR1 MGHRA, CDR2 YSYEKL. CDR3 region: CASSLNWPSGSADTQYF. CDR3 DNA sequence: TGCGCCAGCAGCCTTAACTGGCCTAGCGGGAGTGCAGATACGCAGTATTTT.

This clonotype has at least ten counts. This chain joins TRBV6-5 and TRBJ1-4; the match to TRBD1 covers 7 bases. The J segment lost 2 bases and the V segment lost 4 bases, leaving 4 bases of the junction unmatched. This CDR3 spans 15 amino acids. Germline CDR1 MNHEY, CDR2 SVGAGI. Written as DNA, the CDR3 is TGTGCCAGCAGTTGGAACAGGGGTACTAATGAAAAACTGTTTTTT. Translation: CASSWNRGTNEKLFF.

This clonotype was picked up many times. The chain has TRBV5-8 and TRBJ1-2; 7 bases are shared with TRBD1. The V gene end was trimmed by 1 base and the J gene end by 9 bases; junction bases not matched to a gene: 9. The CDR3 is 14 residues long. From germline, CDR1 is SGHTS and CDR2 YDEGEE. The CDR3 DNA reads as TGTGCCAGCAGCTTGACAGGGGCCACTATGAGCTACACCTTC. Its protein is CASSLTGATMSYTF.

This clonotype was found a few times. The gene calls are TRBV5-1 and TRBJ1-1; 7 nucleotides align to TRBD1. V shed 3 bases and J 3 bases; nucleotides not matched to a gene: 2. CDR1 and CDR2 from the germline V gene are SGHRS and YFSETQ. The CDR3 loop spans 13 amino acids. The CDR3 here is CASSSGQHTEAFF. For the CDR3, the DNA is TGCGCCAGCAGCTCGGGACAGCACACTGAAGCTTTCTTT.

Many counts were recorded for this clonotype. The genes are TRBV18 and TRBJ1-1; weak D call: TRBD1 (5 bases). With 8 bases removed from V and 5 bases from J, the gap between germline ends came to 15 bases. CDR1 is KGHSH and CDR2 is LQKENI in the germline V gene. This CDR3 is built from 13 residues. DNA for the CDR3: TGTGCCAGCGCGTTTTCGGGGGAGACTGAAGCTTTCTTT. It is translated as CASAFSGETEAFF.

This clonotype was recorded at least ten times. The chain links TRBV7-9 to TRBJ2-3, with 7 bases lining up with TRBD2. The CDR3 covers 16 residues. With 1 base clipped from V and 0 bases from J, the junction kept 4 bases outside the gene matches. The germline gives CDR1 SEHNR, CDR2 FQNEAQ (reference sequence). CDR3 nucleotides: TGTGCCAGCAGCTTAGTAAGCGGGGACAGCACAGATACGCAGTATTTT. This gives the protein CASSLVSGDSTDTQYF.